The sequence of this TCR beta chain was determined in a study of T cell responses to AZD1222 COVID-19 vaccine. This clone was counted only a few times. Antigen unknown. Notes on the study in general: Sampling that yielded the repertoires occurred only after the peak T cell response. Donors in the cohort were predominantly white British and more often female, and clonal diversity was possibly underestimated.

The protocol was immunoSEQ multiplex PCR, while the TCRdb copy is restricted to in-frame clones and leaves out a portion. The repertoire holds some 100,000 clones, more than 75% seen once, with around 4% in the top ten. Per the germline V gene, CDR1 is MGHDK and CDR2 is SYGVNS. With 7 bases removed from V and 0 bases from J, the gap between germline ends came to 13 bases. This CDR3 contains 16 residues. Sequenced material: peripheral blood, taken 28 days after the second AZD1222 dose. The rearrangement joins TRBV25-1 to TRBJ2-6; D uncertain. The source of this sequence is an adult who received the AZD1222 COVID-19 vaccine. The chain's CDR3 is CASTSWANSGANVLTF. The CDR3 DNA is TGTGCCAGCACCTCTTGGGCAAACTCTGGGGCCAACGTCCTGACTTTC.